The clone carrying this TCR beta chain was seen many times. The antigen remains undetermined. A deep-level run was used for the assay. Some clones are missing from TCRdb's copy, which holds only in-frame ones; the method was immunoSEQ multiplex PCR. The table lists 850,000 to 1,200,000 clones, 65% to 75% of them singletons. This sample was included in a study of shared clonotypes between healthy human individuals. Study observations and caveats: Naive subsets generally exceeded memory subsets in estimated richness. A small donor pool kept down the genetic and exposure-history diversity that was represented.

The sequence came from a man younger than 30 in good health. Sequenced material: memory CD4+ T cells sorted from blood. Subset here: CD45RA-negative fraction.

The CDR3: CASRTSGKTYNEQFF. The CDR3 DNA reads as TGTGCCAGCAGAACTAGCGGGAAGACCTACAATGAGCAGTTCTTC. The V call is TRBV6-6, the J call TRBJ2-1; 10 nucleotides line up with TRBD2. Germline V CDR1 and CDR2: MNHNY, SVGAGI (reference sequence). The CDR3 is 15 residues long. J was trimmed by 2 bases and V by 6 bases; bases with no gene match: 4.